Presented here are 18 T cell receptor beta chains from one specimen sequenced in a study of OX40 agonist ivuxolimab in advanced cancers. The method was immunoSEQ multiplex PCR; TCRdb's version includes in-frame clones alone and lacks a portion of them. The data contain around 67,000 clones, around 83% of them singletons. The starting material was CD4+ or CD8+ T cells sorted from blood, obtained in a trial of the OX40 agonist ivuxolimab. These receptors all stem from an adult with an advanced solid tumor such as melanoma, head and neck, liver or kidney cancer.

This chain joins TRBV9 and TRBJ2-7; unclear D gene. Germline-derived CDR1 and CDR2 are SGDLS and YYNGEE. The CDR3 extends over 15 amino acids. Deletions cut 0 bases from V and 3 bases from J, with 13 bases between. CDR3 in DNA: TGTGCCAGCAGCGTAGGTTCCCAGGCCCACTACGAGCAGTACTTC. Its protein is CASSVGSQAHYEQYF.

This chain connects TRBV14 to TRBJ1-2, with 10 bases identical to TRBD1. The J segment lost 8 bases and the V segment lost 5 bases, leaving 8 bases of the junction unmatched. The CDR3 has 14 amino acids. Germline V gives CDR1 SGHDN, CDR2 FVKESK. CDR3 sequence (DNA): TGTGCCAGCAGCGCGGGACAGGGGCGTGGGGGCTACACCTTC. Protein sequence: CASSAGQGRGGYTF.

As DNA, the CDR3 is TGTGCCAGCAGCCAAGAGGGGGGGTTCTCTGGAAACACCATATATTTT. This gives the protein CASSQEGGFSGNTIYF. The gene calls are TRBV4-2 and TRBJ1-3; possibly TRBD1 for D (5 bases). This CDR3 has 16 amino acids. Looked up from germline, CDR1 is LGHNA and CDR2 is YNFKEQ. V lost 0 bases, J lost 0 bases, and 9 bases lay in between.

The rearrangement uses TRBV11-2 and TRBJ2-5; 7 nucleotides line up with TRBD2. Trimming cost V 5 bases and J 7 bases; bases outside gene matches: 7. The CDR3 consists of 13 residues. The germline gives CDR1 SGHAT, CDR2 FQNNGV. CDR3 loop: CASSPGTGGTQYF. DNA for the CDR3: TGTGCCAGCAGCCCTGGGACGGGGGGGACCCAGTACTTC.

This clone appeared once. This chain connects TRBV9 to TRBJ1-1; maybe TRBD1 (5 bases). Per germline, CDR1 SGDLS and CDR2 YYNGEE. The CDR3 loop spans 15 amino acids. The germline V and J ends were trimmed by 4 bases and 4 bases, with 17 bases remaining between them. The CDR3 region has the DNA TGTGCCAGCAGCCCAGCGGGGGGGTCGGGCACTGAAGCTTTCTTT. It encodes CASSPAGGSGTEAFF.

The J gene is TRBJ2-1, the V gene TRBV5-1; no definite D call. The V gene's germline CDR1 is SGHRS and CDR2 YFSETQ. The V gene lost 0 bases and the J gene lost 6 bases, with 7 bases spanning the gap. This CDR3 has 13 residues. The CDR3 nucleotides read TGCGCCAGCAGCTTGGGTACGGTCAATGAGCAGTTCTTC. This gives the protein CASSLGTVNEQFF.

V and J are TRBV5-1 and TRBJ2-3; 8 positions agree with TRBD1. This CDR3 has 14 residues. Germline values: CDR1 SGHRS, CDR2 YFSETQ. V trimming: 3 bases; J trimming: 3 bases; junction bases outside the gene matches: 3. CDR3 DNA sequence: TGCGCCAGCAGCTCAGGGGGCGAGACAGATACGCAGTATTTT. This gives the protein CASSSGGETDTQYF.

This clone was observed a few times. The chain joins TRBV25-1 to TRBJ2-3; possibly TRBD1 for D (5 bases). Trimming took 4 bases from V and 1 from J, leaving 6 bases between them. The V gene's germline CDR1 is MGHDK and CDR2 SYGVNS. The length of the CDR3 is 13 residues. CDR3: CASSVTGTDTQYF. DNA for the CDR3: TGTGCCAGCAGTGTGACAGGCACAGATACGCAGTATTTT.

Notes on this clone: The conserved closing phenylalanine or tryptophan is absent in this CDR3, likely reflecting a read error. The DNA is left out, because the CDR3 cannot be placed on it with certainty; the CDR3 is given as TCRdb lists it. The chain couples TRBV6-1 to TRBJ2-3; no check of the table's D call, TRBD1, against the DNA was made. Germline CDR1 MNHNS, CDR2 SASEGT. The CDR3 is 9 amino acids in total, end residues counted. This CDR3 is CASIKDTSS.

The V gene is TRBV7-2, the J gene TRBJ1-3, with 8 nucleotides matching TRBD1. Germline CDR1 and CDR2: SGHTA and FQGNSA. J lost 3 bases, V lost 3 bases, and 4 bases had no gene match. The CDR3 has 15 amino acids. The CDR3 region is CASSFFGQGGNTIYF. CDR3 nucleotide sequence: TGTGCCAGCAGCTTCTTCGGACAGGGTGGAAACACCATATATTTT.

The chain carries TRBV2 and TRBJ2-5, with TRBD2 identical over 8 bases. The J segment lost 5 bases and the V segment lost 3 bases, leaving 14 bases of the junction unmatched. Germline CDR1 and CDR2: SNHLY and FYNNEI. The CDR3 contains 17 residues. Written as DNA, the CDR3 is TGTGCCAGCAGTGAGATACCGAGGGGACTAGGGGCGGAGACCCAGTACTTC. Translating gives CASSEIPRGLGAETQYF. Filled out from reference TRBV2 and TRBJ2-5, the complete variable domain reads EPEVTQTPSHQVTQMGQEVILRCVPISNHLYFYWYRQILGQKVEFLVSFYNNEISEKSEIFDDQFSVERPDGSNFTLKIRSTKLEDSAMYFCASSEIPRGLGAETQYFGPGTRLLVL.

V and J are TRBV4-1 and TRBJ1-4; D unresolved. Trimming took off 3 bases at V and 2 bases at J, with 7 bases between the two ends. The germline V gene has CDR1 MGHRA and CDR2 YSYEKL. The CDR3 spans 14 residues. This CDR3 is CASSHGLTNEKLFF. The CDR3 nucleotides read TGCGCCAGCAGCCACGGACTGACTAATGAAAAACTGTTTTTT.

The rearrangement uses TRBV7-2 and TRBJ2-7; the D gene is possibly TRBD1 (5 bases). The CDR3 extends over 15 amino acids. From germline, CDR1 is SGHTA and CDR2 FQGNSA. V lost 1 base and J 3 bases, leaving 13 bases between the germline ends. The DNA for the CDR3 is TGTGCCAGCAGCTTAGGGGCAGGGAAGCTCTACGAGCAGTACTTC. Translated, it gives CASSLGAGKLYEQYF.

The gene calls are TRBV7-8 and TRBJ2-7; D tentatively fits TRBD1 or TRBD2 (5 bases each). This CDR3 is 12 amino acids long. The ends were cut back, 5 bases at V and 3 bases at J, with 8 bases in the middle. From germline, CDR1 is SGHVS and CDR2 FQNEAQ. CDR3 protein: CASSIGGYEQYF. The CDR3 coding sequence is TGTGCCAGCAGCATTGGGGGCTACGAGCAGTACTTC.

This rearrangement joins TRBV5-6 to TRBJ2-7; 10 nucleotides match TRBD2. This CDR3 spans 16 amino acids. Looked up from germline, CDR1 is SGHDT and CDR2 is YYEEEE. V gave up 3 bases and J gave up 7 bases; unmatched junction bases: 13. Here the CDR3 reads CASSSSPSGRLGEQYF. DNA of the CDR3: TGTGCCAGCAGCTCCTCCCCTAGCGGGAGATTAGGTGAGCAGTACTTC.

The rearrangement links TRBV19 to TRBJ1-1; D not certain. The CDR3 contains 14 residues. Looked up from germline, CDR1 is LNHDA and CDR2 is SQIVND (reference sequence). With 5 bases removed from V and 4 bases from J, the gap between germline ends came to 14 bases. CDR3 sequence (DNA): TGTGCCAGTAGTTTCGGTGGCGTGGGCACTGAAGCTTTCTTT. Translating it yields CASSFGGVGTEAFF.

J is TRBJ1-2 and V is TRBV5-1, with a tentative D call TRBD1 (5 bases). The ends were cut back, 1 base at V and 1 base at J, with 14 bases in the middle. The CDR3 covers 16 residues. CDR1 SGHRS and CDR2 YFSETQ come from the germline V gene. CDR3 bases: TGCGCCAGCAGCTTGAAATCGGCGCAGGGTAACTATGGCTACACCTTC. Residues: CASSLKSAQGNYGYTF. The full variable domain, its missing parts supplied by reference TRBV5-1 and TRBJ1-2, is KAGVTQTPRYLIKTRGQQVTLSCSPISGHRSVSWYQQTPGQGLQFLFEYFSETQRNKGNFPGRFSGRQFSNSRSEMNVSTLELGDSALYLCASSLKSAQGNYGYTFGSGTRLTVV.

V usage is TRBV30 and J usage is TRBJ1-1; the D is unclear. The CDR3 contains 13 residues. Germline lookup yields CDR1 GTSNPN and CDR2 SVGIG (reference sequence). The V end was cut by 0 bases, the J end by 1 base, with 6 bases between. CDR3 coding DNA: TGTGCCTGGAGTGTACGTGGGAACACTGAAGCTTTCTTT. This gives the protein CAWSVRGNTEAFF.